The entry below gives a single T cell receptor beta chain sequence along with its context. Its antigen is still unknown. The source of the sample is a study of cytomegalovirus exposure and HLA in healthy donors. The study, taken as a whole, reports: At a 0.05 false discovery rate, a later analysis found 18,000 or so TCR beta sequences to be associated with HLA alleles. Earlier analysis found most TCR beta V segments productive about 87% or about 30% of the time.

The CDR3 is made up of 15 amino acids. PCR amplification relied on 60 Vbeta primers (plus 13 Jbeta primers). Libraries were prepared by immunoSEQ multiplex PCR; TCRdb keeps only in-frame clonotypes and omits some of them. The sample yields approximately 130,000 clones, over 70% seen once. The chain links TRBV21-1 to TRBJ2-7; no check of the table's D call, TRBD2, against the DNA was made. TRBV21-1 is a documented pseudogene. The sequenced material came from PBMCs. The clonotype was recovered from a woman in her thirties or forties in good health and CMV-seronegative. In nucleotides, the CDR3 is TGTGCCAGCAGCAAGTTCCCAGCGGGAGGCTACGAGCAGTACTTC. Translation gives CASSKFPAGGYEQYF.